This is a list of T cell receptor beta chains from one sample in a study of blood T cells in healthy people across ages. Each CDR3 protein gets one entry after TCRdb re-called the 5' RACE reads with MiXCR. Of 1.5 million to 2 million distinct CDR3 sequences detected, 28% appear once; the ten largest clones hold over 7%. The sequenced sample consisted of blood. These receptors were obtained from a woman aged 25 to 45 in good health. Each CDR3 is given with its conserved first and last residue. The order of the fields is D gene, clone size, J gene, V gene, CDR3 DNA, CDR3 protein. A D gene is named only where the DNA matches it firmly. Clone sizes are given selectively: once, few, many, or a class where the clone is expanded.

>-|-|TRBJ2-1|TRBV21-1
TGTGCCAGCATCATGAGGACACTTTCCTACAATGAGCAGTTCTTC
CASIMRTLSYNEQFF
>-|few|TRBJ2-1|TRBV10-3
TGTGCCATCAGTGAGCGGACAACTCACAATGAGCAGTTCTTC
CAISERTTHNEQFF
>-|-|TRBJ1-2|TRBV28
TGTGCCAGCAGTACGACAGTAGCTAACTATGGCTACACCTTC
CASSTTVANYGYTF
>-|-|TRBJ1-4|TRBV14
TGTGCCAGCAGCACCGGACGGTTGGGCCATGAAAAACTGTTTTTT
CASSTGRLGHEKLFF
>-|few|TRBJ2-6|TRBV7-2
TGTGCCAGCAGCTTCCGAAACCCGGGACCGCTCTCTGGGGCCAACGTCCTGACTTTC
CASSFRNPGPLSGANVLTF
>-|-|TRBJ1-5|TRBV5-1
TGCGCCAGCAGCCCCGGGGGCACGGGCAATCAGCCCCAGCATTTT
CASSPGGTGNQPQHF
>TRBD1|-|TRBJ2-3|TRBV7-3
TGTGCCAGCAGCTGGAAACCGGGGACAGCCACAGATACGCAGTATTTT
CASSWKPGTATDTQYF
>TRBD2|many|TRBJ2-1|TRBV5-1
TGTGCCAGCAGTTTGACTAGCGCGTCCTACAATGAGCAGTTCTTC
CASSLTSASYNEQFF
>-|-|TRBJ1-5|TRBV6-2/TRBV6-3
TGTGCCAGCAGACAAGCTCAGTGGGTATTGAGCAATCAGCCCCAGCATTTT
CASRQAQWVLSNQPQHF
>-|few|TRBJ2-3|TRBV7-2
TGTGCCAGCAGCCAGGACTACCGCACAGATACGCAGTATTTT
CASSQDYRTDTQYF
>TRBD1|-|TRBJ1-1|TRBV30
TGTGCCTGGAGCGGTAGTAGCGCAGGGGGCAGAAACACTGAAGCTTTCTTT
CAWSGSSAGGRNTEAFF
>-|many|TRBJ2-1|TRBV29-1
TGCAGCGTTGTATATAGGAGGGACAATGAGCAGTTCTTC
CSVVYRRDNEQFF
>-|few|TRBJ2-7|TRBV11-2
TGTGCCAGCAGCTCCCTAGGACATCCCGACTCCTACGAGCAGTACTTC
CASSSLGHPDSYEQYF
>-|few|TRBJ1-2|TRBV7-2
TGTGCCAGCAGCCCCGGACGGTGGGGCAACTATGGCTACACCTTC
CASSPGRWGNYGYTF
>TRBD2|-|TRBJ2-1|TRBV6-2/TRBV6-3
TGTGCCAGCAGATCTGGGACTAGCGGTAACCTTCGTGAGCAGTTCTTC
CASRSGTSGNLREQFF
>TRBD2|few|TRBJ2-3|TRBV14
TGTGCCAGCAGCCAAATGGGAGTAGCGGGAGGAGATACGCAGTATTTT
CASSQMGVAGGDTQYF
>-|-|TRBJ2-2|TRBV20-1
TGCAGTGCTATATCCCCTCCCTACACCGGGGAGCTGTTTTTT
CSAISPPYTGELFF
>TRBD1|few|TRBJ2-1|TRBV20-1
TGCAGTGCTCGAAGGGACAGAAACAATGAGCAGTTCTTC
CSARRDRNNEQFF
>-|-|TRBJ1-2|TRBV20-1
TGCAGTGCTAGAGATGTGACGAGAACATTGAACTATGGCTACACCTTC
CSARDVTRTLNYGYTF
>TRBD2|-|TRBJ2-3|TRBV10-1
TGCGCCAGCAGTGAGTCATTACTAGCGGGGGGCACAGATACGCAGTATTTT
CASSESLLAGGTDTQYF
>-|many|TRBJ1-2|TRBV29-1
TGCAGCGTTCCCTCAAAGACAGGTCCCCCTTTAGGCTACACCTTC
CSVPSKTGPPLGYTF
>-|-|TRBJ2-5|TRBV5-6
TGTGCCAGCAGCTCGTTCGGGGAGCAGTACTTC
CASSSFGEQYF
>-|-|TRBJ1-1|TRBV20-1
TGCAGTGCTGGAGATGTATCACTTGGGCAAGCAGCTTTCTTT
CSAGDVSLGQAAFF
>TRBD1|few|TRBJ2-3|TRBV7-2
TGTGCCAGCAGCTCTAGGGGGGCCGGACAGGGGAAAGATACGCAGTATTTT
CASSSRGAGQGKDTQYF
>-|-|TRBJ2-5|TRBV7-2
TGTGCCAGCAGCAAAGGTGGGGGGCTCGGGGAGACCCAGTACTTC
CASSKGGGLGETQYF
>TRBD2|few|TRBJ2-1|TRBV20-1
TGCAGTGCTCGCACCCCTTCTAGCGGTGCCTACAATGAGCAGTTCTTC
CSARTPSSGAYNEQFF
>TRBD2|-|TRBJ2-1|TRBV11-2
TGTGCCAGCCGCTCTTGGCGGGTCAGCGGGAGCGGAGGTGAGCAGTTCTTC
CASRSWRVSGSGGEQFF
>-|-|TRBJ1-1|TRBV9
-
CASSVGPGNTETFF
>-|few|TRBJ2-7|TRBV5-4
TGTGCCAGCAGCTTTGGCCCCGGCGAGCAGTACTTC
CASSFGPGEQYF
>-|-|TRBJ1-4|TRBV7-9
TGTGCCAGCACTCGGGGTGGGGGACCACGAAATGAAAAACTGTTTTTT
CASTRGGGPRNEKLFF
>-|-|TRBJ1-1|TRBV20-1
TGCAGCGCGGATATTAAGGGGTTATTGGCGAGCACTGAAGCTTTCTTT
CSADIKGLLASTEAFF
>TRBD1|many|TRBJ2-1|TRBV9
TGTGCCAGCAGACCGGGACAGGCCGATGAGCAGTTCTTC
CASRPGQADEQFF
>TRBD2|many|TRBJ2-5|TRBV7-2
TGTGCCAGCAGCTCGGGGACTAGCGGGGAGCGGCGGGAGACCCAGTACTTC
CASSSGTSGERRETQYF
>-|few|TRBJ2-7|TRBV24-1
TGTGCCACCAGGGGGCGAAGATCCTACGAGCAGTACTTC
CATRGRRSYEQYF
>-|few|TRBJ2-5|TRBV28
TGTGCCAGCAGTTTAGCCAGGGGAGGGGAAGAGACCCAGTACTTC
CASSLARGGEETQYF
>-|-|TRBJ2-1|TRBV12-3/TRBV12-4
TGTGCCAGCAGTTTGCGGGAAACCCCCCGAGCAGAGCAGTTCTTC
CASSLRETPRAEQFF
>TRBD2|-|TRBJ2-3|TRBV29-1
TGCAGCGTGCGACTGCGGGGGTACGGAGATACGCAGTATTTT
CSVRLRGYGDTQYF
>-|-|TRBJ1-4|TRBV6-2/TRBV6-3
TGTGCCAGCATCGATTCCCCCCAAGTAGGTGAAAAACTGTTTTTT
CASIDSPQVGEKLFF
>-|many|TRBJ2-3|TRBV4-2
TGTGCCAGCAGCCAAGTCGGAGGCGCTACGCAGTATTTT
CASSQVGGATQYF
>-|many|TRBJ1-4|TRBV10-3
TGTGCCATCGGTCAGGCAACTAATGAAAAACTGTTTTTT
CAIGQATNEKLFF
>TRBD2|-|TRBJ2-7|TRBV2
TGTGCCAGCAGTGAAGGCCTAGCGGTTCTCTCCTACGAGCAGTACTTC
CASSEGLAVLSYEQYF
>-|few|TRBJ2-5|TRBV5-1
TGCGCCAGCAGCTTGCGGCCCCCGGGTCAAGAAGAGACCCAGTACTTC
CASSLRPPGQEETQYF
>TRBD1|few|TRBJ1-1|TRBV5-1
TGCGCGTCGAAGGCCCAGGGGGGAACTGAAGCTTTCTTT
CASKAQGGTEAFF
>-|few|TRBJ1-2|TRBV7-2
TGTGCCAGCAGCTCCCGTCAGGCCTATGGCTACACCTTC
CASSSRQAYGYTF
>TRBD2|-|TRBJ2-7|TRBV9
TGTGCCAGCAGCCCCCATGAAAGGCGGGAGGAATTCCCCCACGAGCAGTACTTC
CASSPHERREEFPHEQYF